These 27 T cell receptor beta chains originate from one sample sequenced in a study of graft-versus-host responses after intestinal transplantation. The researchers put some 200,000 CFSE-labeled responder cells into plates with some 200,000 irradiated, violet-dye-labeled stimulator cells. TCRdb keeps only in-frame clones here, not all; method: immunoSEQ multiplex PCR. The data show about 12,000 clones, around 30% seen once. Sequenced material: alloreactive CD8+ T cells from a mixed lymphocyte reaction culture, taken before intestinal transplant. Described subset: CFSE-low proliferating T cells sorted from roughly six-day pre-transplant mixed lymphocyte reaction (GvH or HvG direction). The receptors originated from a human patient who received an intestinal transplant.

The rearrangement uses TRBV4-1 and TRBJ2-7, with a possible D match to TRBD2 (6 bases). The CDR3 runs to 14 residues. CDR1 and CDR2 (germline): MGHRA, YSYEKL. Trimming took 5 bases from V and 2 from J, leaving 13 bases between them. The CDR3 reads CASSFGRAPYEQYF. The CDR3 nucleotides read TGCGCCAGCAGCTTCGGGAGAGCACCCTACGAGCAGTACTTC.

The gene calls are TRBV12-5 and TRBJ2-6, with D tentatively TRBD1 (5 bases). Looked up from germline, CDR1 is LGHNT and CDR2 is FRNRAP. Trimming took 4 bases from V and 5 from J, leaving 24 bases between them. The CDR3 contains 19 residues. CDR3 nucleotide sequence: TGTGCTAGTGGTTGGTTGTCTTTGCAAGGACAAAGTCGGGCCAACGTCCTGACTTTC. It yields the protein CASGWLSLQGQSRANVLTF.

In regard to this clone: Germline and junction disagree at one end, which may indicate a read error. This sample includes further DNA sequences coding for the same CDR3. The chain links TRBV30 to TRBJ1-2; D gene unclear. The CDR3 covers 12 residues. Germline-derived CDR1 and CDR2 are GTSNPN and SVGIG (reference sequence). This CDR3 reads CAWSVTYYGYTF. The CDR3 DNA reads as TGTGCCTGGAGTGTTACATACTATGGTTACACCTTC.

The chain couples TRBV27 to TRBJ2-7; unclear D gene. Germline V gene sequence: CDR1 MNHEY, CDR2 SMNVEV (reference sequence). V was clipped by 2 bases and J by 0 bases, with 8 bases between them. The CDR3 consists of 14 residues. The chain's CDR3 is CASSLVGYSYEQYF. The CDR3 nucleotides read TGTGCCAGCAGTTTAGTCGGATACTCCTACGAGCAGTACTTC.

Only a few counts were recorded for this clone. The chain joins TRBV27 to TRBJ2-7; 12 bases are shared with TRBD1. With 3 bases clipped from V and 9 bases from J, the junction kept 15 bases outside the gene matches. This CDR3 is 17 amino acids long. Germline CDR1 MNHEY, CDR2 SMNVEV (reference sequence). CDR3 in DNA: TGTGCCAGCAGTTTCCGGGTCCCGGGACAGGGGGCGCCGGGGCAGTACTTC. Translating it yields CASSFRVPGQGAPGQYF.

This clone was found a few times. V is TRBV9 and J is TRBJ2-2; D is unclear. CDR3 length: 17 amino acids. The germline V gene has CDR1 SGDLS and CDR2 YYNGEE. The V and J ends lost 0 bases and 4 bases respectively, with 16 bases between them. The CDR3 DNA reads TGTGCCAGCAGCGTAGCGAGGCGGAGCCCGGGCACCGGGGAGCTGTTTTTT. The encoded protein is CASSVARRSPGTGELFF.

V usage is TRBV2 and J usage is TRBJ2-3, with a possible D match to TRBD1 (6 bases). Germline V gene sequence: CDR1 SNHLY, CDR2 FYNNEI. The CDR3 runs to 14 residues. The V gene lost 6 bases and the J gene lost 6 bases, with 16 bases spanning the gap. CDR3 bases: TGTGCCAGCAGCCTACCATCTCAGGGGGATACGCAGTATTTT. Translation gives CASSLPSQGDTQYF.

This clone appeared a few times. This chain links TRBV11-2 with TRBJ2-7; possibly TRBD1 for D (5 bases). Germline CDR1 and CDR2: SGHAT and FQNNGV. V was trimmed by 0 bases and J by 2 bases, leaving 11 bases between them. The CDR3 has 15 amino acids. The CDR3 sequence is CASSLDPGSPYEQYF. For the CDR3, the DNA is TGTGCCAGCAGCTTAGATCCAGGGTCTCCCTACGAGCAGTACTTC.

The V gene is TRBV7-9, the J gene TRBJ2-7, with 7 bases identical to TRBD1. Germline-derived CDR1 and CDR2 are SEHNR and FQNEAQ (reference sequence). The CDR3 is 13 amino acids. The J segment lost 2 bases and the V segment lost 5 bases, leaving 3 bases of the junction unmatched. DNA for the CDR3: TGTGCCAGCAGCGTGGGACAGACCTACGAGCAGTACTTC. This codes for CASSVGQTYEQYF.

This clone was counted only a few times. In DNA, the CDR3 is TGCGCCAGCAGCCAAGATTGGGATGACAGGGTAGATACTAACTATGGCTACACCTTC. Amino acid sequence: CASSQDWDDRVDTNYGYTF. The J gene is TRBJ1-2, the V gene TRBV4-3; 7 bases are shared with TRBD1. This CDR3 spans 19 amino acids. Germline values: CDR1 LGHNA, CDR2 YSLEER. V shed 0 bases and J 0 bases; nucleotides not matched to a gene: 13.

This sequence joins TRBV6-4 and TRBJ2-1, with D possibly being TRBD1 or TRBD2 (5 bases each). Germline assignment: CDR1 MRHNA and CDR2 SNTAGT. The ends were cut back, 0 bases at V and 4 bases at J, with 10 bases in the middle. The CDR3 spans 15 residues. CDR3 nucleotides: TGTGCCAGCAGTGACTCCGGGACGGGTTACAATGAGCAGTTCTTC. Translation: CASSDSGTGYNEQFF.

This clone was seen only a few times. The chain links TRBV7-6 to TRBJ2-3, with no clear D. The CDR3 loop spans 12 amino acids. In germline, CDR1 is SGHVS, CDR2 FNYEAQ. V dropped 8 bases and J dropped 4 bases, with 10 bases sitting between them. CDR3 in DNA: TGTGCCAGCGCGCCCGCGTCAGATACGCAGTATTTT. Amino acids: CASAPASDTQYF.

The chain has TRBV9 and TRBJ2-7; TRBD2 agrees at 7 bases. The CDR3 consists of 14 residues. Germline V gives CDR1 SGDLS, CDR2 YYNGEE. V lost 3 bases to trimming and J lost 3 bases; unmatched junction nucleotides: 6. CDR3 nucleotides: TGTGCCAGCAGCGCCAGCGGGACGTACTACGAGCAGTACTTC. Translating it yields CASSASGTYYEQYF.

V is TRBV30 and J is TRBJ1-2; possibly TRBD1 for D (5 bases). CDR3 length: 15 amino acids. Germline V gene lookup returns CDR1 GTSNPN and CDR2 SVGIG (reference sequence). The V end was cut by 0 bases, the J end by 0 bases, with 11 bases between. The CDR3 reads CAWSVQTVTNYGYTF. The CDR3 region has the DNA TGTGCCTGGAGTGTGCAGACAGTAACTAACTATGGCTACACCTTC.

This clone was observed a handful of times. This sequence joins TRBV2 and TRBJ2-5; 7 nucleotides agree with TRBD2. V gave up 6 bases and J gave up 5 bases; unmatched junction bases: 12. The CDR3 has 15 residues. Germline values: CDR1 SNHLY, CDR2 FYNNEI. CDR3 residues: CASSAEPRGTETQYF. CDR3 nucleotide sequence: TGTGCCAGCAGCGCCGAGCCGCGGGGGACGGAGACCCAGTACTTC.

The chain recombines TRBV11-2 with TRBJ2-2; 10 nucleotides agree with TRBD2. With V trimmed by 1 base and J by 4 bases, 6 bases remained unmatched. The CDR3 covers 17 residues. Germline loops: CDR1 SGHAT, CDR2 FQNNGV. CDR3 in DNA: TGTGCCAGCAGCTTAGCAGCGGGAGGGTGGGGCACCGGGGAGCTGTTTTTT. Translating it yields CASSLAAGGWGTGELFF.

This clone was counted a few times. The chain is built from TRBV6-5 and TRBJ2-1; no reliable D call. The V gene lost 1 base and the J gene lost 7 bases, with 5 bases spanning the gap. This CDR3 contains 12 residues. The germline V gene has CDR1 MNHEY and CDR2 SVGAGI. CDR3 sequence: CASSYFKNEQFF. For the CDR3, the DNA is TGTGCCAGCAGTTACTTCAAAAATGAGCAGTTCTTC.

Sample share makes this clone medium-sized. The chain is built from TRBV14 and TRBJ2-7; D uncertain. V was clipped by 4 bases and J by 0 bases, with 10 bases between them. CDR3 length: 14 residues. The germline V gene has CDR1 SGHDN and CDR2 FVKESK. CDR3 DNA: TGTGCCAGCAGCCGGCCGTATAACTCCTACGAGCAGTACTTC. This codes for CASSRPYNSYEQYF.

This sequence joins TRBV18 and TRBJ2-3, with D possibly being TRBD2 (6 bases). Trimming took 4 bases from V and 0 from J, leaving 14 bases between them. The length of the CDR3 is 16 residues. Germline V gives CDR1 KGHSH, CDR2 LQKENI. The CDR3, as DNA: TGTGCCAGCTCACTCAGCGGGCTCGGGAGCACAGATACGCAGTATTTT. Translation gives CASSLSGLGSTDTQYF.

The chain joins TRBV7-3 to TRBJ1-6; 7 bases fit TRBD1. Germline CDR1 and CDR2: SGHTA and FQGTGA. The CDR3 totals 16 residues. With V trimmed by 0 bases and J by 3 bases, 2 bases remained unmatched. The CDR3 region is CASSLTGDSYNSPLHF. CDR3 nucleotide sequence: TGTGCCAGCAGCTTAACTGGGGACAGCTATAATTCACCCCTCCACTTT.

The V and J genes are TRBV4-1 and TRBJ1-2, with a tentative D call TRBD1 (5 bases). V lost 0 bases and J 6 bases, leaving 17 bases between the germline ends. The V gene's germline CDR1 is MGHRA and CDR2 YSYEKL. This CDR3 has 16 residues. The CDR3 protein is CASSQDLGVDIHGYTF. CDR3 sequence (DNA): TGCGCCAGCAGCCAAGATCTAGGGGTAGATATACATGGCTACACCTTC.

As to this clone: It may be a read error: a sequence one base away is much more abundant. This sequence joins TRBV5-1 and TRBJ1-2; a weak D match, TRBD1 (6 bases). Germline V gene sequence: CDR1 SGHRS, CDR2 YFSETQ. CDR3 size: 15 residues. V lost 0 bases and J 8 bases, leaving 17 bases between the germline ends. The CDR3 is CASSLGRPGADGYTF. Here the CDR3 DNA reads TGCGCCAGCAGCTTGGGGAGGCCGGGGGCGGACGGCTACACCTTC.

This clone appeared a few times. This chain joins TRBV7-9 and TRBJ1-4; 11 nucleotides line up with TRBD1. The CDR3 consists of 15 residues. With 5 bases clipped from V and 5 bases from J, the junction kept 4 bases outside the gene matches. From germline, CDR1 is SEHNR and CDR2 FQNEAQ (reference sequence). The CDR3 DNA is TGTGCCAGCAGCCGGACAGGGGGCGAGAATGAAAAACTGTTTTTT. Translation gives CASSRTGGENEKLFF.

This clone was counted between two and nine times. The chain couples TRBV5-1 to TRBJ2-3; D is undetermined. Germline V gives CDR1 SGHRS, CDR2 YFSETQ. CDR3 length: 16 residues. V lost 5 bases, J lost 5 bases, and 21 bases lay in between. Here the CDR3 DNA reads TGCGCCAGCAGATCCCCGGGCGGTTCTTACCGAGATACGCAGTATTTT. Translation: CASRSPGGSYRDTQYF.

CDR3 bases: TGTGCCAGCAGCTTGTGGGCTCCGAGTGGAAACACCATATATTTT. It translates to CASSLWAPSGNTIYF. V and J are TRBV7-6 and TRBJ1-3; D unresolved. With 3 bases removed from V and 3 bases from J, the gap between germline ends came to 12 bases. The germline CDR1 and CDR2 sequences are SGHVS and FNYEAQ. The CDR3 has 15 residues.

The chain links TRBV30 to TRBJ2-3, with TRBD2 identical over 7 bases. Per germline, CDR1 GTSNPN and CDR2 SVGIG (reference sequence). The CDR3 length is 14 residues. V was pared by 4 bases and J by 2 bases, with 6 bases of the junction left unmatched. The CDR3 is CAWTVAGITDTQYF. CDR3 DNA sequence: TGTGCCTGGACGGTAGCGGGTATCACAGATACGCAGTATTTT.

V and J are TRBV21-1 and TRBJ1-3; TRBD1, the table's D call, was not compared with the DNA. TRBV21-1 is a pseudogene. The CDR3 is 19 residues long. The CDR3 bases are TGTGCCAGCAGCAAGAGGACAGGGGCCGTCGGGACCTCTGGAAACACCATATATTTT. Protein product: CASSKRTGAVGTSGNTIYF.